The 31 T cell receptor beta chains listed next were all sequenced from one sample in a study of radiotherapy plus CTLA-4 blockade in lung cancer. Here immunoSEQ multiplex PCR was the method, and the copy in TCRdb shows in-frame clones only, minus some. The top ten clones hold roughly 4% of a sample with roughly 66,000 clones, about four fifths of them seen once. The sample here was peripheral blood, taken from a patient treated with radiotherapy plus ipilimumab. The receptors were gathered from a human donor with non-small cell lung cancer who had a partial response to radiotherapy plus ipilimumab.

The rearrangement joins TRBV7-6 to TRBJ2-7; 7 bases match TRBD1. The V segment lost 5 bases and the J segment 1 base; nucleotides outside the gene matches: 5. This CDR3 is 14 amino acids long. Germline V lookup: CDR1 SGHVS, CDR2 FNYEAQ. CDR3 bases: TGTGCCAGCAGCCCCCGACAGGGTTCCTACGAGCAGTACTTC. Its protein is CASSPRQGSYEQYF. The complete variable domain, with remaining parts taken from reference TRBV7-6 and TRBJ2-7, reads GAGVSQSPRYKVTKRGQDVALRCDPISGHVSLYWYRQALGQGPEFLTYFNYEAQQDKSGLPNDRFSAERPEGSISTLTIQRTEQRDSAMYRCASSPRQGSYEQYFGPGTRLTVT.

There are a few counts of this clone. Other DNA sequences in this specimen translate into the identical CDR3. J is TRBJ1-1 and V is TRBV29-1; D perhaps matches TRBD1 (5 bases). The V end lost 4 bases, the J end lost 3 bases, and 6 bases lay between the germline ends. CDR3 length: 11 amino acids. The germline V gene encodes CDR1 SQVTM and CDR2 ANQGSEA. The CDR3: CSVGGDTEAFF. CDR3 bases: TGCAGCGTTGGGGGGGACACTGAAGCTTTCTTT.

The J gene is TRBJ2-1, the V gene TRBV5-4, with 8 bases lining up with TRBD1. J gave up 8 bases and V 4 bases, and 5 bases lay outside the gene matches. CDR1 is SGHNT, CDR2 YYREEE, per germline (reference sequence). This CDR3 is 13 amino acids long. The CDR3, as DNA: TGTGCCAGCAGCAGCGGACAGGGCTATGAGCAGTTCTTC. It yields the protein CASSSGQGYEQFF.

In this sample, this clone turned up a few times. The J gene is TRBJ1-3, the V gene TRBV5-6, with D unresolved. This CDR3 is 17 amino acids long. The ends were cut back, 0 bases at V and 0 bases at J, with 13 bases in the middle. Per germline, CDR1 SGHDT and CDR2 YYEEEE. CDR3 DNA sequence: TGTGCCAGCAGCTTGGGTTACGAAAGGAGCTCTGGAAACACCATATATTTT. Translating it yields CASSLGYERSSGNTIYF.

The chain uses TRBV5-6 and TRBJ2-2, with a weak D call TRBD2 (5 bases). The CDR3 runs 14 residues. Trimming pared 4 bases from V and 4 bases from J, leaving 11 bases between. Germline V gives CDR1 SGHDT, CDR2 YYEEEE. The CDR3 coding sequence is TGTGCCAGCAGCCCTGGACTTACCACCGGGGAGCTGTTTTTT. This codes for CASSPGLTTGELFF.

The V gene is TRBV5-1, the J gene TRBJ2-2; unclear D gene. The CDR3 sequence is 13 residues long. The V and J ends lost 4 bases and 6 bases respectively, with 10 bases between them. Germline V gene lookup returns CDR1 SGHRS and CDR2 YFSETQ. The CDR3: CASSPFRAGELFF. DNA for the CDR3: TGCGCCAGCAGCCCCTTTCGGGCCGGGGAGCTGTTTTTT.

This chain uses TRBV6-1 with TRBJ2-5; 7 bases line up with TRBD2. J gave up 5 bases and V 1 base, and 7 bases lay outside the gene matches. Germline V gene lookup returns CDR1 MNHNS and CDR2 SASEGT. There are 15 residues in the CDR3. The CDR3 here is CASSEVGAGRETQYF. The DNA of the CDR3 is TGTGCCAGCAGTGAAGTTGGAGCGGGGAGGGAGACCCAGTACTTC.

The rearrangement joins TRBV7-8 to TRBJ2-7; TRBD1 might be the D (5 bases). Trimming removed 1 base from V and 0 bases from J, with 10 bases in between. CDR3 length: 15 residues. Germline CDR1 reads SGHVS; CDR2 reads FQNEAQ. Here the CDR3 DNA reads TGTGCCAGCAGCTTAGTCAGAGACAGCTCCTACGAGCAGTACTTC. Its protein is CASSLVRDSSYEQYF.

This clone showed up just once. The chain links TRBV7-2 to TRBJ1-2; tentatively, D is TRBD1 (5 bases). The CDR3 is 14 residues long. Between the trimmed V and J ends, which lost 1 base and 4 bases, there was a span of 10 bases. CDR1 and CDR2 (germline): SGHTA, FQGNSA. In DNA, the CDR3 is TGTGCCAGCAGCTTAGTCCAGGGAAGCTATGGCTACACCTTC. Translated, it gives CASSLVQGSYGYTF. Filled out from reference TRBV7-2 and TRBJ1-2, the complete variable domain reads GAGVSQSPSNKVTEKGKDVELRCDPISGHTALYWYRQSLGQGLEFLIYFQGNSAPDKSGLPSDRFSAERTGGSVSTLTIQRTQQEDSAVYLCASSLVQGSYGYTFGSGTRLTVV.

The V gene is TRBV9, the J gene TRBJ2-7; possible D gene TRBD2, 6 bases. The length of the CDR3 is 15 residues. Trimming shortened V by 1 base and J by 1 base, and 12 bases separated the two germline ends. Per germline, CDR1 SGDLS and CDR2 YYNGEE. The CDR3 nucleotides read TGTGCCAGCAGCGTAACAGCGGAGGGGTCCTACGAGCAGTACTTC. This sequence encodes CASSVTAEGSYEQYF.

The chain is built from TRBV27 and TRBJ2-1, with TRBD2 matching over 12 bases. The length of the CDR3 is 15 residues. V lost 5 bases, J lost 9 bases, and 8 bases stayed unmatched. Germline V CDR1 and CDR2: MNHEY, SMNVEV (reference sequence). CDR3 loop: CASSHGLAGSGEQFF. DNA for the CDR3: TGTGCCAGCAGTCACGGACTAGCGGGATCGGGTGAGCAGTTCTTC.

The chain combines TRBV28 with TRBJ1-4; no clear D gene. From germline, CDR1 is MDHEN and CDR2 SYDVKM. Trimming removed 7 bases at V and 0 bases at J, with 6 bases between. CDR3 length equals 13 residues. CDR3: CASMTATNEKLFF. The CDR3 DNA follows: TGTGCCAGCATGACTGCAACTAATGAAAAACTGTTTTTT.

Only one count was recorded for this clone. The chain combines TRBV19 with TRBJ1-4; D is unclear. This CDR3 has 14 amino acids. V was clipped by 3 bases and J by 3 bases, with 8 bases between them. Per the germline V gene, CDR1 is LNHDA and CDR2 is SQIVND (reference sequence). DNA of the CDR3: TGTGCCAGTAGTATGAGGCTTGCTAATGAAAAACTGTTTTTT. This gives the protein CASSMRLANEKLFF.

The chain is built from TRBV28 and TRBJ2-7, with 8 bases lining up with TRBD1. V trimming: 6 bases; J trimming: 4 bases; junction bases outside the gene matches: 5. Germline assignment: CDR1 MDHEN and CDR2 SYDVKM. This CDR3 is built from 13 residues. Here the CDR3 reads CASSRQGLYEQYF. CDR3 nucleotide sequence: TGTGCCAGCAGCCGACAGGGGTTGTACGAGCAGTACTTC.

The rearrangement joins TRBV25-1 to TRBJ2-1; tentatively, D is TRBD1 (6 bases). CDR1 is MGHDK, CDR2 SYGVNS, per germline. V lost 5 bases and J lost 4, with 15 bases in between. The CDR3 length is 15 residues. The CDR3 region is CASSYGTRLYNEQFF. The CDR3 nucleotides read TGTGCCAGCAGTTATGGGACAAGGCTTTACAATGAGCAGTTCTTC. Full variable domain (outside the CDR3, taken from reference TRBV25-1 and TRBJ2-1): EADIYQTPRYLVIGTGKKITLECSQTMGHDKMYWYQQDPGMELHLIHYSYGVNSTEKGDLSSESTVSRIRTEHFPLTLESARPSHTSQYLCASSYGTRLYNEQFFGPGTRLTVL.

The rearrangement joins TRBV6-1 to TRBJ1-5, with TRBD1 identical over 8 bases. Trimming removed 6 bases from V and 2 bases from J; junction bases left unmatched: 6. CDR3 length equals 15 residues. CDR1 MNHNS and CDR2 SASEGT come from the germline V gene. The CDR3 region is CASRLQGAGNQPQHF. Here the CDR3 DNA reads TGTGCCAGCAGACTGCAGGGGGCAGGCAATCAGCCCCAGCATTTT.

This chain connects TRBV6-5 to TRBJ2-3, with 12 bases matching TRBD2. The CDR3 has 15 residues. Germline V CDR1 and CDR2: MNHEY, SVGAGI. V was pared by 6 bases and J by 7 bases, with 8 bases of the junction left unmatched. The chain's CDR3 is CASRTQGLAGNTQYF. The DNA of the CDR3 is TGTGCCAGCAGGACCCAAGGACTAGCGGGGAATACGCAGTATTTT.

The chain joins TRBV10-3 to TRBJ2-7; 10 bases agree with TRBD1. V shed 3 bases and J 7 bases; nucleotides not matched to a gene: 12. Germline CDR1 ENHRY, CDR2 SYGVKD. The CDR3 extends over 16 amino acids. The CDR3 sequence is CAISDMVPGQGREQYF. In nucleotides, the CDR3 is TGTGCCATCAGTGATATGGTCCCGGGACAGGGGCGGGAGCAGTACTTC.

In its sample, this clone was seen once. V and J are TRBV6-5 and TRBJ2-3; 8 positions match TRBD1. Per germline, CDR1 MNHEY and CDR2 SVGAGI. This CDR3 comprises 16 residues. J was trimmed by 6 bases and V by 0 bases; bases with no gene match: 8. CDR3 region: CASSYSKAGGVDTQYF. The CDR3 region has the DNA TGTGCCAGCAGTTACTCGAAGGCAGGGGGCGTTGATACGCAGTATTTT.

V gene TRBV5-4 combines with J gene TRBJ1-2; 8 positions match TRBD1. This CDR3 region has 14 residues. J gave up 4 bases and V 4 bases, and 6 bases lay outside the gene matches. In germline, CDR1 is SGHNT, CDR2 YYREEE (reference sequence). The CDR3 loop is CASSADRGTYGYTF. CDR3 sequence (DNA): TGTGCCAGCAGCGCCGACAGGGGCACCTATGGCTACACCTTC.

The rearrangement joins TRBV5-6 to TRBJ2-1, with a tentative D call TRBD2 (5 bases). Germline-derived CDR1 and CDR2 are SGHDT and YYEEEE. V lost 10 bases to trimming and J lost 5 bases, with 28 bases between them. This CDR3 comprises 17 residues. For the CDR3, the DNA is TGTGCCTCTACCCCGAGCCCGGTACTAGTATTTCACAATGAGCAGTTCTTC. Its translation: CASTPSPVLVFHNEQFF.

The genes are TRBV28 and TRBJ1-1; D is ambiguous. Germline V gene data show CDR1 as MDHEN and CDR2 as SYDVKM. Trimming took 6 bases from V and 8 from J, leaving 10 bases between them. This CDR3 comprises 11 residues. CDR3 DNA sequence: TGTGCCAGCAGCGTGGCGAGGGAAGCTTTCTTT. Protein: CASSVAREAFF.

The chain has TRBV19 and TRBJ2-2; D unresolved. In germline, CDR1 is LNHDA, CDR2 SQIVND (reference sequence). V was clipped by 7 bases and J by 7 bases, with 22 bases between them. The CDR3 totals 16 residues. The CDR3 region is CASTPPSPGLVGELFF. The DNA for the CDR3 is TGTGCCAGTACACCCCCAAGTCCCGGCCTAGTCGGGGAGCTGTTTTTT.

The rearrangement uses TRBV4-2 and TRBJ2-5; TRBD2 agrees at 8 bases. V shed 3 bases and J 2 bases; nucleotides not matched to a gene: 11. The length of the CDR3 is 17 residues. Germline assignment: CDR1 LGHNA and CDR2 YNFKEQ. CDR3 nucleotides: TGTGCCAGCAGCCATGGGGGTATGAGCGGGGGACAAGAGACCCAGTACTTC. Amino acids: CASSHGGMSGGQETQYF.

V is TRBV14 and J is TRBJ2-1; D perhaps matches TRBD2 (5 bases). The CDR3 consists of 15 residues. V lost 4 bases and J 4 bases, leaving 14 bases between the germline ends. Germline CDR1 is SGHDN and CDR2 is FVKESK. DNA for the CDR3: TGTGCCAGCAGCCCCCCGGCGGTAGCGTACAATGAGCAGTTCTTC. Amino acid sequence: CASSPPAVAYNEQFF.

This sequence joins TRBV19 and TRBJ2-3, with TRBD2 matching over 7 bases. Trimming removed 6 bases from V and 3 bases from J; junction bases left unmatched: 6. The CDR3 runs 14 residues. CDR1 is LNHDA, CDR2 SQIVND, per germline (reference sequence). The CDR3 reads CASRDPGGTDTQYF. The CDR3 nucleotides are TGTGCCAGTAGGGATCCCGGGGGGACAGATACGCAGTATTTT.

This chain connects TRBV5-1 to TRBJ2-7; weak D call: TRBD2 (5 bases). This CDR3 spans 15 amino acids. Germline assignment: CDR1 SGHRS and CDR2 YFSETQ. With 0 bases removed from V and 4 bases from J, the gap between germline ends came to 14 bases. This CDR3 is CASSLVSQTTYEQYF. The CDR3 DNA reads as TGCGCCAGCAGCTTGGTCTCCCAGACTACTTACGAGCAGTACTTC.

The rearrangement links TRBV28 to TRBJ2-7, with D unclear. The CDR3 sequence is 11 residues long. The V gene lost 10 bases and the J gene lost 0 bases, with 7 bases spanning the gap. Germline V lookup: CDR1 MDHEN, CDR2 SYDVKM. The CDR3 DNA reads TGTGCCACCGTCTTCTCCTACGAGCAGTACTTC. Its protein is CATVFSYEQYF.

This clone was found a few times. The rearrangement uses TRBV21-1 and TRBJ2-1; the table calls TRBD2, which could not be checked here. TRBV21-1 is labeled a pseudogene. The CDR3 is 18 residues long. The CDR3 sequence is CASSNPSLAGVPYNEQFF. CDR3 in DNA: TGTGCCAGCAGCAACCCCTCCCTAGCGGGAGTTCCCTACAATGAGCAGTTCTTC.

This clone was detected a few times. This sequence joins TRBV7-2 and TRBJ2-5, with a possible D match to TRBD2 (6 bases). CDR3 length: 16 amino acids. Germline V gene lookup returns CDR1 SGHTA and CDR2 FQGNSA. V lost 5 bases, J lost 1 base, and 17 bases lay in between. In DNA, the CDR3 is TGTGCCAGCAGCCAAGGACACGGAGGGACCCAAGAGACCCAGTACTTC. As protein: CASSQGHGGTQETQYF.

V is TRBV5-1 and J is TRBJ1-1; the D is unclear. Germline CDR1 is SGHRS and CDR2 is YFSETQ. The CDR3 sequence is 15 residues long. The V end lost 2 bases, the J end lost 5 bases, and 16 bases lay between the germline ends. The CDR3 region is CASSFRSKEETEAFF. As DNA, the CDR3 is TGCGCCAGCAGCTTCCGGTCCAAAGAGGAAACTGAAGCTTTCTTT.